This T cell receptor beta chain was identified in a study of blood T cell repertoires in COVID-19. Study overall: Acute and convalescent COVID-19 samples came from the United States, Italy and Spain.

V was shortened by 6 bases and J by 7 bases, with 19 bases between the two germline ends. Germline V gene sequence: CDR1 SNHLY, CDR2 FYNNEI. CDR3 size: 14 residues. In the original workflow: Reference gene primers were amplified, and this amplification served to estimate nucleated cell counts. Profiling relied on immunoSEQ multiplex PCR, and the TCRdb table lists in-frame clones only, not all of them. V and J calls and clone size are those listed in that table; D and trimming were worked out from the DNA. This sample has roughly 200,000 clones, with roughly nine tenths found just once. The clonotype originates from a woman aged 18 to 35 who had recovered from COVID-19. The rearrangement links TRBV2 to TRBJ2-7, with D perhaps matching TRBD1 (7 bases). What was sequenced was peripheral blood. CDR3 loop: CASRDRHLGGEQYF. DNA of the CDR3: TGTGCCAGCAGGGACAGGCATTTAGGGGGGGAGCAGTACTTC.